The 25 T cell receptor beta chains below come from one sample, sequenced in a study of response to subunit inactivated influenza vaccine. TCRdb reprocessed the RT-PCR reads via MiXCR and lists one record per CDR3 protein. The table shows about 520,000 distinct CDR3 sequences, with around 25% occurring only once. The specimen was CD4+ T cells sorted from PBMCs, collected roughly 5 days after vaccination. These receptors were obtained from a man over 45 who received an inactivated influenza vaccine.

V is TRBV7-8 and J is TRBJ2-7; TRBD2 agrees at 11 bases. Per germline, CDR1 SGHVS and CDR2 FQNEAQ. The CDR3 has 15 amino acids. V shed 5 bases, J shed 2 bases, and the junction held 5 bases outside the gene matches. The CDR3, as DNA: TGTGCCAGCAGCCCCACTAGCGGGGGCCCCTACGAGCAGTACTTC. It yields the protein CASSPTSGGPYEQYF.

In regard to this clonotype: The germline gene is not matched at one end of the junction; a read error may be the cause. The rearrangement joins TRBV12-3 or TRBV12-4 to TRBJ2-7; 11 bases fit TRBD2. The CDR3 is 14 residues long. CDR3 region: CASSVAGGAYEQYF. The CDR3 DNA sequence: TGTGCCAGCAGTGTAGCGGGAGGGGCCTACGAGCAGTACTTC.

The rearrangement joins TRBV6-4 to TRBJ2-1, with 10 bases lining up with TRBD2. CDR3 length equals 15 residues. The V and J ends lost 6 bases and 6 bases, in that order; junction bases with no gene match: 8. Germline V gives CDR1 MRHNA, CDR2 SNTAGT. In nucleotides, the CDR3 is TGTGCCAGCAGCGAGGGACTAGCGAACCGCAATGAGCAGTTCTTC. This encodes CASSEGLANRNEQFF.

This chain links TRBV29-1 with TRBJ2-1; D not resolved. CDR3 length: 11 residues. The germline V gene has CDR1 SQVTM and CDR2 ANQGSEA. Trimming shortened V by 3 bases and J by 7 bases, and 7 bases separated the two germline ends. The CDR3 reads CSVDLLNEQFF. In DNA form, the CDR3 reads TGCAGCGTTGATCTGCTTAATGAGCAGTTCTTC.

This chain connects TRBV11-2 to TRBJ2-1; 9 bases match TRBD1. The CDR3 is 15 residues long. Germline V gene data show CDR1 as SGHAT and CDR2 as FQNNGV. The trim removed 6 bases at V and 8 bases at J, leaving 11 bases unmatched. DNA of the CDR3: TGTGCCAGCAGAATTCCGGGACAGGGATCCTATGAGCAGTTCTTC. Protein: CASRIPGQGSYEQFF. The variable domain in full, completed from reference TRBV11-2 and TRBJ2-1, reads EAGVAQSPRYKIIEKRQSVAFWCNPISGHATLYWYQQILGQGPKLLIQFQNNGVVDDSQLPKDRFSAERLKGVDSTLKIQPAKLEDSAVYLCASRIPGQGSYEQFFGPGTRLTVL.

This clonotype was observed a few times. This chain links TRBV5-1 with TRBJ2-3; 9 bases align to TRBD1. CDR1 and CDR2 from the germline V gene are SGHRS and YFSETQ. CDR3 length equals 14 residues. J was trimmed by 2 bases and V by 9 bases; bases with no gene match: 7. The CDR3 reads CATRGQGVTDTQYF. CDR3 DNA sequence: TGCGCCACCAGGGGACAGGGTGTCACAGATACGCAGTATTTT.

This rearrangement joins TRBV20-1 to TRBJ1-2; the match to TRBD1 covers 7 bases. This CDR3 contains 13 residues. Per the germline V gene, CDR1 is DFQATT and CDR2 is SNEGSKA (reference sequence). V shed 6 bases, J shed 0 bases, and the junction held 4 bases outside the gene matches. Here the CDR3 reads CSARDRANYGYTF. CDR3 DNA: TGCAGTGCCCGGGACAGAGCTAACTATGGCTACACCTTC.

This clonotype was seen just once. The chain recombines TRBV6-4 with TRBJ2-7; 7 nucleotides line up with TRBD1. The V segment lost 6 bases and the J segment 0 bases; nucleotides outside the gene matches: 11. Per germline, CDR1 MRHNA and CDR2 SNTAGT. The CDR3 has 16 residues. The CDR3 spells CASRPWTGTSSYEQYF. For the CDR3, the DNA is TGTGCCAGCAGACCTTGGACAGGAACGAGCTCCTACGAGCAGTACTTC.

This clonotype has a handful of counts. V and J are TRBV7-9 and TRBJ2-2; 7 bases map to TRBD1. CDR1 is SEHNR and CDR2 is FQNEAQ in the germline V gene (reference sequence). The CDR3 is made up of 14 amino acids. J gave up 3 bases and V 3 bases, and 1 base lay outside the gene matches. The CDR3 nucleotides read TGTGCCAGCAGCTTGGGGACAGACACCGGGGAGCTGTTTTTT. It is translated as CASSLGTDTGELFF.

The genes are TRBV7-8 and TRBJ2-2, with 9 bases identical to TRBD1. V shed 5 bases and J 7 bases; nucleotides not matched to a gene: 5. CDR1 and CDR2 from the germline V gene are SGHVS and FQNEAQ. This CDR3 has 14 residues. The CDR3 nucleotides read TGTGCCAGCAGCCTAGGGACAGGGAACGGGGAGCTGTTTTTT. It specifies CASSLGTGNGELFF.

This chain links TRBV10-3 with TRBJ2-7; 7 bases align to TRBD2. From germline, CDR1 is ENHRY and CDR2 SYGVKD. The CDR3 runs to 15 residues. After removal of 0 bases from V and 6 bases from J, the junction contained 8 bases not matched to a gene. The CDR3 bases are TGTGCCATCAGTGAGTCGTGGGAGGGGTTCGCCGAGCAGTACTTC. Translated: CAISESWEGFAEQYF.

The J gene is TRBJ2-2, the V gene TRBV6-2 or TRBV6-3, with D possibly matching TRBD1 (6 bases). The CDR3 sequence is 15 residues long. V lost 6 bases, J lost 7 bases, and 18 bases lay in between. CDR1 is MNHEY, CDR2 SVGEGT, per germline. In nucleotides, the CDR3 is TGTGCCAGCAGGCGGCAGGGGATGGGGAACGGGGAGCTGTTTTTT. This codes for CASRRQGMGNGELFF.

The V call is TRBV27, the J call TRBJ2-1, with 11 bases lining up with TRBD2. Germline V gene data show CDR1 as MNHEY and CDR2 as SMNVEV (reference sequence). V gave up 8 bases and J gave up 7 bases; unmatched junction bases: 7. The CDR3 loop spans 14 amino acids. DNA for the CDR3: TGTGCCAGCCGTCTAGCGGGAGGTAGAAATGAGCAGTTCTTC. It encodes CASRLAGGRNEQFF.

The chain is built from TRBV6-2 or TRBV6-3 and TRBJ2-1, with D possibly TRBD2 on 5 matching bases. The CDR3 contains 11 residues. In germline, CDR1 is MNHEY, CDR2 SVGEGT. In DNA, the CDR3 is TGTGCGGTGAGGGATTACAATGAGCAGTTCTTC. It translates to CAVRDYNEQFF.

The chain carries TRBV24-1 and TRBJ2-1; a possible D gene is TRBD1 (6 bases). The CDR3 runs to 16 residues. V lost 2 bases, J lost 7 bases, and 17 bases lay in between. Germline V gene sequence: CDR1 KGHDR, CDR2 SFDVKD. This chain's CDR3 is CATSDSIQGTGNEQFF. The CDR3 bases are TGTGCCACCAGTGATTCCATTCAGGGGACCGGGAATGAGCAGTTCTTC.

This clonotype was counted only a few times. CDR3 bases: TGCGCCAGCAGCCGGGAGGACAGGGGACACGAGCAGTACTTC. Residues: CASSREDRGHEQYF. The V gene is TRBV5-1, the J gene TRBJ2-7; 9 nucleotides match TRBD1. V lost 4 bases to trimming and J lost 5 bases; unmatched junction nucleotides: 7. CDR1 and CDR2 from the germline V gene are SGHRS and YFSETQ. The CDR3 runs 14 residues. The full variable domain, in which reference TRBV5-1 and TRBJ2-7 provide the parts outside the CDR3, is KAGVTQTPRYLIKTRGQQVTLSCSPISGHRSVSWYQQTPGQGLQFLFEYFSETQRNKGNFPGRFSGRQFSNSRSEMNVSTLELGDSALYLCASSREDRGHEQYFGPGTRLTVT.

There are a few counts of this clonotype. The V call is TRBV12-3 or TRBV12-4, the J call TRBJ2-7; no definite D call. Trimming cost V 6 bases and J 5 bases, with 17 bases left between them. The CDR3 extends over 14 amino acids. The CDR3 DNA is TGTGCCAGCAGCTTCAGAAGGGATGCCCACGAGCAGTACTTC. The encoded protein is CASSFRRDAHEQYF.

J is TRBJ2-1 and V is TRBV11-2; TRBD2 is a possible D gene (6 bases). The germline V and J ends were trimmed by 1 base and 9 bases, with 25 bases remaining between them. Germline CDR1 SGHAT, CDR2 FQNNGV. This CDR3 is built from 18 residues. The CDR3 reads CASSLVGFRGVSNGEQFF. The CDR3 DNA reads as TGTGCCAGCAGCTTAGTCGGCTTTCGCGGGGTCAGTAACGGTGAGCAGTTCTTC.

In this sample, this clonotype turned up a few times. The V call is TRBV4-1, the J call TRBJ1-6, with unresolved D. Trimming stripped 0 bases from V and 9 bases from J, with 3 bases between. Germline V gene data show CDR1 as MGHRA and CDR2 as YSYEKL. The CDR3 spans 12 residues. The CDR3 bases are TGCGCCAGCAGCCAAGAGACTTCACCCCTCCACTTT. Its translation is CASSQETSPLHF.

The J gene is TRBJ1-1, the V gene TRBV7-9; 7 bases fit TRBD1. CDR3 length: 15 amino acids. V lost 5 bases, J lost 1 base, and 7 bases stayed unmatched. Per the germline V gene, CDR1 is SEHNR and CDR2 is FQNEAQ (reference sequence). The CDR3 DNA reads TGTGCCAGCAGCCCTCGGGAGGGGGCGAACACTGAAGCTTTCTTT. Protein sequence: CASSPREGANTEAFF.

V usage is TRBV12-3 or TRBV12-4 and J usage is TRBJ2-2, with a tentative D call TRBD2 (6 bases). The CDR3 consists of 16 residues. V gave up 7 bases and J gave up 2 bases, with 17 bases separating them. Here the CDR3 reads CASTIAGTINTGELFF. The CDR3 DNA is TGTGCCAGCACCATCGCGGGGACCATTAACACCGGGGAGCTGTTTTTT.

This clonotype was counted a few times. This rearrangement joins TRBV10-2 to TRBJ2-7, with D possibly being TRBD2 (5 bases). The ends were cut back, 7 bases at V and 4 bases at J, with 35 bases in the middle. The length of the CDR3 is 20 residues. Germline V lookup: CDR1 WSHSY, CDR2 SAAADI. CDR3 coding DNA: TGCGCCAGCAACAAGGGAGTCGGCGACTACAAGAAATTTAACGAATACGAGCAGTACTTC. It yields the protein CASNKGVGDYKKFNEYEQYF.

The table lists this clonotype with a few counts. V and J are TRBV2 and TRBJ2-2; TRBD1 is a possible D gene (6 bases). Germline V lookup: CDR1 SNHLY, CDR2 FYNNEI. The CDR3 length is 13 residues. Trimming removed 5 bases at V and 4 bases at J, with 8 bases between. CDR3 loop: CASSTDSTGELFF. The CDR3, as DNA: TGTGCCAGCAGTACGGACAGCACCGGGGAGCTGTTTTTT.

The CDR3 coding sequence is TGCAGTGCTAGAGATCGAAAACGGGAGGTGTTTATGAATGAGCAGTTCTTC. This encodes CSARDRKREVFMNEQFF. The J gene is TRBJ2-1, the V gene TRBV20-1, with 7 bases lining up with TRBD2. V lost 0 bases, J lost 7 bases, and 15 bases stayed unmatched. The CDR3 loop spans 17 amino acids. CDR1 is DFQATT and CDR2 is SNEGSKA in the germline V gene (reference sequence).

There are a few counts of this clonotype. The V call is TRBV20-1, the J call TRBJ2-1; TRBD2 agrees at 10 bases. V lost 6 bases, J lost 8 bases, and 10 bases stayed unmatched. CDR1 is DFQATT and CDR2 is SNEGSKA in the germline V gene (reference sequence). The CDR3 length is 14 residues. The CDR3 sequence is CSAAKRGGLDEQFF. The CDR3 nucleotides read TGCAGTGCCGCCAAGCGGGGGGGCCTGGATGAGCAGTTCTTC.